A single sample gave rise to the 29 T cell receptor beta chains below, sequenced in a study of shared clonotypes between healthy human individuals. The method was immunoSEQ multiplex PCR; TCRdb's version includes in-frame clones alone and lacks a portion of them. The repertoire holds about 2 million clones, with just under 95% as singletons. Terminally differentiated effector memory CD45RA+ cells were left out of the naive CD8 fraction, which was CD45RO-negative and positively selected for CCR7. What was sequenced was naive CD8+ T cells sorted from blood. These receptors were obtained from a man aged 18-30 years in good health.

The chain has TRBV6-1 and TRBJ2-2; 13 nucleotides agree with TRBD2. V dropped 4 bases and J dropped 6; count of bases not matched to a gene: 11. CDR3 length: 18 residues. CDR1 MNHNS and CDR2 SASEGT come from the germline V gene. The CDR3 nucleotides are TGTGCCAGCAGTGGGTTGGGACTAGCGGGGACTGGGGCCGGGGAGCTGTTTTTT. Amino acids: CASSGLGLAGTGAGELFF.

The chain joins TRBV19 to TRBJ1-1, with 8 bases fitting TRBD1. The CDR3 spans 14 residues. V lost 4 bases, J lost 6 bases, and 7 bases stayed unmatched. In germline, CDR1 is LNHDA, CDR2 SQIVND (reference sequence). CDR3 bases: TGTGCCAGTAGTACCCTGGACAGGGTTCCTGAAGCTTTCTTT. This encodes CASSTLDRVPEAFF.

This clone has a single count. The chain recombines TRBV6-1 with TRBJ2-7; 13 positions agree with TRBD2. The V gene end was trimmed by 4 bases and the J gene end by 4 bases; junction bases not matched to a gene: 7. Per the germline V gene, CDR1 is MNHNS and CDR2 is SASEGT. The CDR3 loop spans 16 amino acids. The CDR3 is CASSGGTSGDPYEQYF. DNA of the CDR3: TGTGCCAGCAGTGGCGGGACTAGCGGGGACCCGTACGAGCAGTACTTC.

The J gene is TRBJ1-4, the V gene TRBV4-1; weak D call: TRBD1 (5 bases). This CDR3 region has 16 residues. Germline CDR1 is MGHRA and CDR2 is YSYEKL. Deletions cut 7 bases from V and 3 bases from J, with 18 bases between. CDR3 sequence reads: CASMLGTGTANEKLFF. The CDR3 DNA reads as TGCGCCAGCATGCTAGGAACCGGGACCGCTAATGAAAAACTGTTTTTT.

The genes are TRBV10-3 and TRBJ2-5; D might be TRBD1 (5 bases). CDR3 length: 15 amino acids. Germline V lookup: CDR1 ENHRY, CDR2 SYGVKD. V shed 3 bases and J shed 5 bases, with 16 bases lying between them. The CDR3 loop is CAISDGAFMGETQYF. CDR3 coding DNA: TGTGCCATCAGTGATGGGGCCTTTATGGGGGAGACCCAGTACTTC.

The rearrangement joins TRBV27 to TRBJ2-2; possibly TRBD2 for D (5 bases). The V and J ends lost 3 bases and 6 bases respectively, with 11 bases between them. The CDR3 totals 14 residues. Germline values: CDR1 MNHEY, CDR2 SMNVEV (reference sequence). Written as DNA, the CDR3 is TGTGCCAGCAGTTTCTCCATGGAGGCCGGGGAGCTGTTTTTT. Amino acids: CASSFSMEAGELFF.

The CDR3 protein is CASRAGQGLDIQYF. The CDR3 nucleotides are TGTGCCAGCAGGGCAGGACAGGGTTTGGACATTCAGTACTTC. The V and J genes are TRBV2 and TRBJ2-4, with 8 nucleotides matching TRBD1. The CDR3 totals 14 residues. The germline CDR1 and CDR2 sequences are SNHLY and FYNNEI. The J segment lost 8 bases and the V segment lost 6 bases, leaving 9 bases of the junction unmatched.

CDR3 residues: CASSDTRGGETQYF. CDR3 coding DNA: TGTGCCAGCAGCGACACACGGGGCGGGGAGACCCAGTACTTC. The gene calls are TRBV7-9 and TRBJ2-5, with D perhaps matching TRBD1 or TRBD2 (5 bases each). V gave up 5 bases and J gave up 5 bases, with 15 bases separating them. The V gene's germline CDR1 is SEHNR and CDR2 FQNEAQ (reference sequence). The CDR3 spans 14 residues.

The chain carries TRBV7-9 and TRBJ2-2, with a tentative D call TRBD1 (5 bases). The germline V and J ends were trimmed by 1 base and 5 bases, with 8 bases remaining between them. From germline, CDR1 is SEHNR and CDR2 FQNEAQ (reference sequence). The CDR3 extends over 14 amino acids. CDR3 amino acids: CASSLGPGTGELFF. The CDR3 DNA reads TGTGCCAGCAGCTTAGGGCCAGGGACCGGGGAGCTGTTTTTT.

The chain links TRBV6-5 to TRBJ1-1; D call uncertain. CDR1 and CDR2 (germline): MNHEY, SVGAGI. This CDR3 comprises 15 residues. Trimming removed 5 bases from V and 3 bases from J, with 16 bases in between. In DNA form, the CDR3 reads TGTGCCAGCAGTCGAGACCTACTTGGCGACACTGAAGCTTTCTTT. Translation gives CASSRDLLGDTEAFF.

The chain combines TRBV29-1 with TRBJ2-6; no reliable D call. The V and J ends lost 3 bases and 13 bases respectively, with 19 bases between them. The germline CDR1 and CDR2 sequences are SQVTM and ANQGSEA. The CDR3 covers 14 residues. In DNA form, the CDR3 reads TGCAGCGTTGAGGTTAGGGCAGACCCACAGGTCCTGACTTTC. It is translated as CSVEVRADPQVLTF.

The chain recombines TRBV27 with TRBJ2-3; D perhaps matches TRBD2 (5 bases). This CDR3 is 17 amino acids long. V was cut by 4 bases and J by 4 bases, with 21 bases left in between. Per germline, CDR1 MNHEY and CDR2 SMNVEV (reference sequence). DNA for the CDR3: TGTGCCAGCAGTTCCCTTTGGAATAGCGAGGGCTCAGATACGCAGTATTTT. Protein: CASSSLWNSEGSDTQYF.

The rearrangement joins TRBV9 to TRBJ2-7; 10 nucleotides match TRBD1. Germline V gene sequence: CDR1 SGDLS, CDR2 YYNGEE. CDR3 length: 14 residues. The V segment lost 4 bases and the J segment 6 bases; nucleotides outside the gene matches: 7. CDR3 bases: TGTGCCAGCAGCACCGGGACAGGGGTTAGCGAGCAGTACTTC. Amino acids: CASSTGTGVSEQYF. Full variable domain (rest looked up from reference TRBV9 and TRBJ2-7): DSGVTQTPKHLITATGQRVTLRCSPRSGDLSVYWYQQSLDQGLQFLIQYYNGEERAKGNILERFSAQQFPDLHSELNLSSLELGDSALYFCASSTGTGVSEQYFGPGTRLTVT.

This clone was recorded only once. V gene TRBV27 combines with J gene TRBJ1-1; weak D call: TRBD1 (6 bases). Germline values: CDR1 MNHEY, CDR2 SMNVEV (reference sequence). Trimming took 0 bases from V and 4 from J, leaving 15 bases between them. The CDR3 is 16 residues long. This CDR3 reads CASSLSDSRGGTEAFF. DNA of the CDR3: TGTGCCAGCAGTTTATCCGACAGCCGAGGGGGCACTGAAGCTTTCTTT.

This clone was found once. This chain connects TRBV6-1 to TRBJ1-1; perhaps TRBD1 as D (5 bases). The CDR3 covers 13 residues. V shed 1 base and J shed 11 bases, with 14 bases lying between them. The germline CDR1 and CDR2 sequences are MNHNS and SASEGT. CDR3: CASSEVGGGEAFF. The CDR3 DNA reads TGTGCCAGCAGTGAAGTCGGGGGAGGGGAGGCTTTCTTT.

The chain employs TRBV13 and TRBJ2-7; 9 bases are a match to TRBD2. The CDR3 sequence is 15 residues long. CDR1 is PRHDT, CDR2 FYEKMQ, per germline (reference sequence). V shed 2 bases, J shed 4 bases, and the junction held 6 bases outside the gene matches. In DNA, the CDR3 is TGTGCCAGCAGCTTATCTAGCGGGGATACGTACGAGCAGTACTTC. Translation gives CASSLSSGDTYEQYF.

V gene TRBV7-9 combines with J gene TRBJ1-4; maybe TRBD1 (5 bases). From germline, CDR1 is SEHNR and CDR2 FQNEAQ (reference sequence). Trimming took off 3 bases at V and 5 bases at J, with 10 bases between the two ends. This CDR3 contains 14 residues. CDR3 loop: CASSFDSLNEKLFF. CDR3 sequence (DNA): TGTGCCAGCAGCTTTGACAGCTTAAATGAAAAACTGTTTTTT.

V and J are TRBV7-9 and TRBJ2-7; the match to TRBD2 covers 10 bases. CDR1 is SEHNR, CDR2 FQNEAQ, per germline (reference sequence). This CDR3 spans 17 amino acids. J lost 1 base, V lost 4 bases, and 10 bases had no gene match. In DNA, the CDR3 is TGTGCCAGCAGCTCCCCCCTAGGAGCGGGAGGGTCCTACGAGCAGTACTTC. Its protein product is CASSSPLGAGGSYEQYF.

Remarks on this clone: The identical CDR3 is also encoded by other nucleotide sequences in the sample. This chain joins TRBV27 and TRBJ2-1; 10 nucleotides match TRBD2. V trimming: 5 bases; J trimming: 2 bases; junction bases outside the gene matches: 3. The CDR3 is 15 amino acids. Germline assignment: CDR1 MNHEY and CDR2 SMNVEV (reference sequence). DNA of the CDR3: TGTGCCAGCAGTCCCCTAGCGGGAGCCTACAATGAGCAGTTCTTC. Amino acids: CASSPLAGAYNEQFF.

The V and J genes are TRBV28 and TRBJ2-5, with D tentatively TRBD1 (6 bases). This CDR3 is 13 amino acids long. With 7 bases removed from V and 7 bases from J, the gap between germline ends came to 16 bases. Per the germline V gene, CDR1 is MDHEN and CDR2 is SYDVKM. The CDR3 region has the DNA TGTGCCAGCAACGAACAGGGTGAGGGGACCCAGTACTTC. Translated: CASNEQGEGTQYF.

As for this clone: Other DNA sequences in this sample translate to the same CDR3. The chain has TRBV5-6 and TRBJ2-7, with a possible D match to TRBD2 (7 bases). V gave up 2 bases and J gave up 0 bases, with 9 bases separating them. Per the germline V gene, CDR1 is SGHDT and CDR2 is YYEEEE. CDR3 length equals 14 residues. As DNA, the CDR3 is TGTGCCAGCAGCTTAGGGGGGGCCTCCTACGAGCAGTACTTC. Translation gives CASSLGGASYEQYF.

CDR3 in DNA: TGTGCCAGCAGCTTTTCCGGGGGCGATGAAAAACTGTTTTTT. Amino acids: CASSFSGGDEKLFF. This chain joins TRBV5-6 and TRBJ1-4; a possible D gene is TRBD1 (6 bases). Germline V gives CDR1 SGHDT, CDR2 YYEEEE. Trimming pared 2 bases from V and 6 bases from J, leaving 11 bases between. CDR3 length equals 14 residues.

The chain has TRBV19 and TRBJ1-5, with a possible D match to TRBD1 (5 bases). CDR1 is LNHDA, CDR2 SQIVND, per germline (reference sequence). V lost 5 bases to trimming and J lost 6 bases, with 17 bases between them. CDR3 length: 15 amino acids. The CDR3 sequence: CASSVDREGLQPQHF. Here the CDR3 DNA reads TGTGCCAGTAGTGTCGACCGTGAGGGGCTTCAGCCCCAGCATTTT.

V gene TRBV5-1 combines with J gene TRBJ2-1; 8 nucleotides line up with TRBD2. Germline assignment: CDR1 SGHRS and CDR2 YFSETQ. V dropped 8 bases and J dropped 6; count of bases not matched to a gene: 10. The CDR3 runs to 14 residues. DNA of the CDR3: TGCGCCAGTTCCACTAGCGGTGGGACCAATGAGCAGTTCTTC. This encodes CASSTSGGTNEQFF.

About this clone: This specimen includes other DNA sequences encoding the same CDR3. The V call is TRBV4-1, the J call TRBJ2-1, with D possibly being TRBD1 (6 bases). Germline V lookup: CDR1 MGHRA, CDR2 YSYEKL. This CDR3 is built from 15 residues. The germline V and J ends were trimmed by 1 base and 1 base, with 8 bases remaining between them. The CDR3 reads CASSQVRGSYNEQFF. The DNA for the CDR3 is TGCGCCAGCAGCCAAGTAAGGGGGTCCTACAATGAGCAGTTCTTC.

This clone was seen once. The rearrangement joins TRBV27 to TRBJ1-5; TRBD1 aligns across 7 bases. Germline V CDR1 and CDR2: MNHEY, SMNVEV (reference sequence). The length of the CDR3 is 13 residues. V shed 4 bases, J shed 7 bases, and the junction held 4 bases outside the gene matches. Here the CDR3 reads CASSSGGEQPQHF. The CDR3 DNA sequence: TGTGCCAGCAGTTCAGGGGGGGAGCAGCCCCAGCATTTT.

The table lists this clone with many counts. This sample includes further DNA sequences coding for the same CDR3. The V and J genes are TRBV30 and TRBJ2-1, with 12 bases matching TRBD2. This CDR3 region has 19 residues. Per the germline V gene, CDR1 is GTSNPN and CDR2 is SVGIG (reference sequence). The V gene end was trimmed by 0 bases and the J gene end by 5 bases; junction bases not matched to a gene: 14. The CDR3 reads CAWSVPHGLAGRVDNEQFF. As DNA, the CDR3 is TGTGCCTGGAGTGTACCCCACGGACTAGCGGGAAGGGTCGACAATGAGCAGTTCTTC.

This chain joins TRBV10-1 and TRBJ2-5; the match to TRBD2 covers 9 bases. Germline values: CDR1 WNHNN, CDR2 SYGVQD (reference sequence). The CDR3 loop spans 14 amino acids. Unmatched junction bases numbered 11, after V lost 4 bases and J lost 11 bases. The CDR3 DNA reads TGCGCCAGCAGTGCGGGCGGGGGGGCCGCGGAGCAGTACTTC. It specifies CASSAGGGAAEQYF.

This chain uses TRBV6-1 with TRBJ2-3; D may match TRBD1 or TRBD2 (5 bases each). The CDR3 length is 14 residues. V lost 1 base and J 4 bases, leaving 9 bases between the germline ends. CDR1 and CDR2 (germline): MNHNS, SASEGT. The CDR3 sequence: CASSEGEGSDTQYF. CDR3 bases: TGTGCCAGCAGTGAAGGTGAGGGGTCAGATACGCAGTATTTT.